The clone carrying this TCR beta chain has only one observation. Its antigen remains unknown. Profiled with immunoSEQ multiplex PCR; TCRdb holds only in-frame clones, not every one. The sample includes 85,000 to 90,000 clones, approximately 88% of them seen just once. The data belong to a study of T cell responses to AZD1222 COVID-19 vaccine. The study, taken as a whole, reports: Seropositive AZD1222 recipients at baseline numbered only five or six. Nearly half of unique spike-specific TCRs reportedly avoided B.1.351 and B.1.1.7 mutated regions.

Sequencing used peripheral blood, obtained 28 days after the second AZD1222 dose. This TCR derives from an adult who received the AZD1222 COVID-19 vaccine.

CDR3 DNA sequence: TGTGCCAGCAGTTACTCGGTACGGGGCCAGATGGGAGGCTACACCTTC. Protein: CASSYSVRGQMGGYTF. The V gene is TRBV6-5, the J gene TRBJ1-2; possibly TRBD1 for D (5 bases). The V gene lost 0 bases and the J gene lost 8 bases, with 19 bases spanning the gap. CDR1 and CDR2 (germline): MNHEY, SVGAGI. The CDR3 has 16 amino acids.